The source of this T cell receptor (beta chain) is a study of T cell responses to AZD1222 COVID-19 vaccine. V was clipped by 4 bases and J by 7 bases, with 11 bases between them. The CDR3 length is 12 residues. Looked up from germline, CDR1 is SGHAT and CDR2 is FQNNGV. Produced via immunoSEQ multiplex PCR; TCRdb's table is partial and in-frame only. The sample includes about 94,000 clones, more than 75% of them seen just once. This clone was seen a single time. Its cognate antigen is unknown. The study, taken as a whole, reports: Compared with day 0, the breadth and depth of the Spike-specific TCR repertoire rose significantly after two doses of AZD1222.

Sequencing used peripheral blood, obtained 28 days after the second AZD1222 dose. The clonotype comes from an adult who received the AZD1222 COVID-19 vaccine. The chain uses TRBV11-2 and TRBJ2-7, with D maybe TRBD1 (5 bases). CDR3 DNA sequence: TGTGCCAGCAGCTCCGACAGTTTAGAGCAGTACTTC. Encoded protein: CASSSDSLEQYF.